The entry below gives a single T cell receptor beta chain sequence along with its context. Its matching antigen is unknown. The data were taken from a study of lymphopenia after photon versus proton radiotherapy. Produced via immunoSEQ multiplex PCR; TCRdb's table is partial and in-frame only. The table has around 42,000 clones, roughly 87% seen once. Study observations and caveats: Only patients who died were analyzed for survival; proton advantage is unproven. Oligoclonal CD8+ Temra expansion after nadir drove photon patients' diversity drop.

CDR1 is MGHRA and CDR2 is YSYEKL in the germline V gene. This CDR3 has 18 amino acids. After removal of 0 bases from V and 4 bases from J, the junction contained 8 bases not matched to a gene. The input for sequencing was peripheral blood, taken from a patient treated with photon-based radiotherapy. The clonotype originates from a middle-aged man with gastric cancer. The genes are TRBV4-1 and TRBJ2-1; 11 nucleotides match TRBD2. The DNA for the CDR3 is TGCGCCAGCAGCCAAGACCCCCCGTCTAGCGGGGGGTACAATGAGCAGTTCTTC. Its protein product is CASSQDPPSSGGYNEQFF.